The 13 T cell receptor beta chains listed next were all sequenced from one sample in a study of blood T cell repertoires in COVID-19. Repertoires were generated with immunoSEQ multiplex PCR, while TCRdb's copy carries only in-frame clones and drops some. The table includes 45,000 to 65,000 clones, approximately 80% detected once. Sequences were obtained from peripheral blood. The receptors stem from a young man with COVID-19, enrolled during active disease.

This clone was observed once. The chain couples TRBV5-4 to TRBJ2-3; 10 bases align to TRBD1. Germline CDR1 reads SGHNT; CDR2 reads YYREEE (reference sequence). The CDR3 extends over 16 amino acids. The V segment lost 3 bases and the J segment 3 bases; nucleotides outside the gene matches: 7. Here the CDR3 DNA reads TGTGCCAGCAGCTCAAACCGGGACAGGGGAACAGATACGCAGTATTTT. It codes for CASSSNRDRGTDTQYF.

Only a few counts were recorded for this clone. V is TRBV4-2 and J is TRBJ2-1; 10 nucleotides line up with TRBD2. The V and J ends lost 0 bases and 0 bases, in that order; junction bases with no gene match: 2. The CDR3 contains 17 residues. Germline loops: CDR1 LGHNA, CDR2 YNFKEQ. CDR3 nucleotides: TGTGCCAGCAGCCAAGAAGCGGGAGGGAGCTCCTACAATGAGCAGTTCTTC. Residues: CASSQEAGGSSYNEQFF.

This chain connects TRBV9 to TRBJ1-3; D is uncertain. CDR1 and CDR2 (germline): SGDLS, YYNGEE. The CDR3 is 16 residues long. The V and J ends lost 3 bases and 0 bases respectively, with 13 bases between them. The CDR3 DNA reads as TGTGCCAGCAGCGATCGGGGAGCGACCTCTGGAAACACCATATATTTT. Its translation: CASSDRGATSGNTIYF.

A single count supports this clone. CDR3: CASNGDFEAFF. CDR3 in DNA: TGTGCCAGCAATGGGGACTTTGAAGCTTTCTTT. This rearrangement joins TRBV12-3 or TRBV12-4 to TRBJ1-1, with a possible D match to TRBD1 (5 bases). Trimming pared 7 bases from V and 7 bases from J, leaving 10 bases between. The CDR3 runs to 11 residues.

The chain uses TRBV4-1 and TRBJ1-1; tentatively, D is TRBD1 (6 bases). The CDR3 sequence is 15 residues long. Germline lookup yields CDR1 MGHRA and CDR2 YSYEKL. The V gene lost 0 bases and the J gene lost 5 bases, with 13 bases spanning the gap. The CDR3 nucleotides read TGCGCCAGCAGCCAAGAGGGGGCCCCGGGGACTGAAGCTTTCTTT. It yields the protein CASSQEGAPGTEAFF.

This chain uses TRBV19 with TRBJ2-7; 7 nucleotides agree with TRBD2. This CDR3 is built from 18 residues. Germline V gives CDR1 LNHDA, CDR2 SQIVND (reference sequence). V gave up 1 base and J gave up 0 bases; unmatched junction bases: 12. CDR3 nucleotides: TGTGCCAGTAGTATAGCCGGGACGTGGGGGGGGAGCTCCTACGAGCAGTACTTC. Encoded protein: CASSIAGTWGGSSYEQYF.

J is TRBJ1-4 and V is TRBV19, with D uncertain. Trimming pared 6 bases from V and 8 bases from J, leaving 16 bases between. Germline V CDR1 and CDR2: LNHDA, SQIVND (reference sequence). The CDR3 length is 14 residues. The CDR3 DNA is TGTGCCAGTAGCCCCACCGGGTCAGAGGAAAAACTGTTTTTT. The encoded protein is CASSPTGSEEKLFF.

The chain employs TRBV4-3 and TRBJ2-1; D is unresolved. The V gene's germline CDR1 is LGHNA and CDR2 YSLEER. Trimming pared 0 bases from V and 7 bases from J, leaving 7 bases between. The CDR3 length is 13 residues. In DNA form, the CDR3 reads TGCGCCAGCAGCCAAGATTTTGCGAATGAGCAGTTCTTC. This gives the protein CASSQDFANEQFF.

This chain uses TRBV18 with TRBJ2-1; a possible D gene is TRBD1 (6 bases). Germline CDR1 is KGHSH and CDR2 is LQKENI. The CDR3 spans 16 residues. Deletions cut 3 bases from V and 5 bases from J, with 17 bases between. The CDR3 DNA reads as TGTGCCAGCTCACCCGTTAGGGGGAGCGAGGACAATGAGCAGTTCTTC. Its protein product is CASSPVRGSEDNEQFF.

V gene TRBV3-1 (or the pseudogene TRBV3-2) combines with J gene TRBJ1-1; TRBD1 matches at 9 bases. J was trimmed by 0 bases and V by 4 bases; bases with no gene match: 6. CDR1 LGHDT and CDR2 YNNKEL come from the germline V gene (reference sequence). The CDR3 sequence is 16 residues long. CDR3 protein: CASSPGQGKMNTEAFF. CDR3 coding DNA: TGTGCCAGCAGCCCTGGACAGGGGAAGATGAACACTGAAGCTTTCTTT.

The V and J genes are TRBV24-1 and TRBJ2-3; 12 nucleotides align to TRBD1. This CDR3 is 17 amino acids long. J gave up 4 bases and V 2 bases, and 6 bases lay outside the gene matches. CDR1 and CDR2 from the germline V gene are KGHDR and SFDVKD. CDR3 DNA sequence: TGTGCCACCAGTGATTCCGGGACAGGGGGCCTTCCAGATACGCAGTATTTT. It encodes CATSDSGTGGLPDTQYF.

The chain couples TRBV24-1 to TRBJ2-3; no clear D gene. The ends were cut back, 5 bases at V and 2 bases at J, with 7 bases in the middle. The germline V gene encodes CDR1 KGHDR and CDR2 SFDVKD. The CDR3 spans 13 residues. In DNA form, the CDR3 reads TGTGCCACCAGTGGTCACACCACAGATACGCAGTATTTT. This codes for CATSGHTTDTQYF.

The chain is built from TRBV24-1 and TRBJ2-2; 8 bases line up with TRBD2. The CDR3 totals 18 residues. With 3 bases clipped from V and 0 bases from J, the junction kept 8 bases outside the gene matches. The germline V gene encodes CDR1 KGHDR and CDR2 SFDVKD. The CDR3 bases are TGTGCCACCAGTGATATCTATACTAGCGGAGCGAACACCGGGGAGCTGTTTTTT. It translates to CATSDIYTSGANTGELFF.